This T cell receptor beta chain was found in a study of cytomegalovirus exposure and HLA in healthy donors. A multiplex PCR was run with 60 Vbeta primers and 13 Jbeta primers. Method: immunoSEQ multiplex PCR; TCRdb's copy keeps in-frame clones and lacks some. The sample lists some 190,000 clones, about four fifths occurring once. Germline-derived CDR1 and CDR2 are SGDLS and YYNGEE. CDR3 length: 12 amino acids. Trimming stripped 0 bases from V and 7 bases from J, with 7 bases between. Sequencing was carried out using PBMCs. The chain employs TRBV9 and TRBJ1-2; the D is unclear. This receptor was taken from a man under 40 in good health and CMV-seropositive. CDR3 protein: CASSVANSGYTF. The CDR3 region has the DNA TGTGCCAGCAGCGTAGCAAATAGTGGCTACACCTTC.